The 6 T cell receptor beta chains listed next were all sequenced from one sample in a study of vaccination and CD4 T cells after COVID-19. Treatment specified: approximately 10-day PBMC culture with coronavirus spike peptide pools or control peptides (ViraFEST assay). These receptors lack a known antigen. An Oncomine TCR Beta short-read assay was used to sequence the DNA from cultured CD4+ T cells. TCRdb re-called the PCR reads through MiXCR, storing one row per CDR3 protein. The repertoire includes fewer than 5,500 distinct CDR3 sequences, about 47% of them detected once, and about 29% sits in the top ten. The sequencing sample was made of CD4+ T cells from blood, cultured in vitro. The receptors were gathered from a human donor who had recovered from COVID-19.

The chain is built from TRBV19 and TRBJ1-5, with D unresolved. The CDR3 spans 13 residues. CDR1 is LNHDA, CDR2 SQIVND, per germline (reference sequence). Between the trimmed V and J ends, which lost 7 bases and 6 bases, there was a span of 13 bases. The CDR3 DNA follows: TGTGCCAGTAAAGTAGGCTGGGGTCAGCCCCAGCATTTT. Translated, it gives CASKVGWGQPQHF.

A few counts support this clonotype. V gene TRBV6-1 combines with J gene TRBJ2-2; no definite D call. V dropped 8 bases and J dropped 6 bases, with 16 bases sitting between them. This CDR3 spans 14 amino acids. CDR1 and CDR2 (germline): MNHNS, SASEGT. CDR3 bases: TGTGCCAGCTCATCACCGCGCCATGCCGGGGAGCTGTTTTTT. Its protein is CASSSPRHAGELFF.

This clonotype appeared a few times. The rearrangement links TRBV2 to TRBJ2-4; TRBD2 matches 12 bases. The CDR3 extends over 20 amino acids. After removal of 6 bases from V and 8 bases from J, the junction contained 23 bases not matched to a gene. Per the germline V gene, CDR1 is SNHLY and CDR2 is FYNNEI. In DNA, the CDR3 is TGTGCCAGCAGGCCCTCGCCTCAGTCTAGCGGGGGGGCCGGGTGGGACATTCAGTACTTC. Amino acid sequence: CASRPSPQSSGGAGWDIQYF.

The CDR3: CASSLAARTDTQYF. The CDR3 nucleotides read TGTGCCAGCAGCCTAGCGGCCCGCACAGATACGCAGTATTTT. V and J are TRBV11-3 and TRBJ2-3, with TRBD2 identical over 7 bases. Per germline, CDR1 SGHNT and CDR2 YENEEA. This CDR3 is 14 amino acids long. Unmatched junction bases numbered 3, after V lost 5 bases and J lost 1 base.

The chain joins TRBV20-1 to TRBJ2-1; no firm D call. Trimming left V 5 bases short and J 10 bases short, with 12 bases between. This CDR3 spans 11 amino acids. CDR1 DFQATT and CDR2 SNEGSKA come from the germline V gene (reference sequence). The CDR3 sequence: CSAPDLGEQFF. DNA for the CDR3: TGCAGTGCTCCAGACCTAGGGGAGCAGTTCTTC.

The chain combines TRBV2 with TRBJ2-2; 11 nucleotides match TRBD2. Germline assignment: CDR1 SNHLY and CDR2 FYNNEI. The junction had 4 bases not matched to a gene; V was cut back by 4 bases and J by 6 bases. This CDR3 spans 15 amino acids. This CDR3 reads CASSAVAGGPGELFF. DNA of the CDR3: TGTGCCAGCAGTGCAGTAGCGGGGGGGCCCGGGGAGCTGTTTTTT.